Reported below is one T cell receptor (beta chain). This entry is derived from a study of blood T cell repertoires in COVID-19. As for the study in general: The samples span acute and convalescent COVID-19 from the United States, Italy and Spain.

Generated by immunoSEQ multiplex PCR, the TCRdb table keeps only in-frame clones and is missing some. Counted here are about 140,000 clones, 75% to 80% occurring once; the ten biggest clones make up around 2.9%. Germline V gene data show CDR1 as SNHLY and CDR2 as FYNNEI. CDR3 length: 14 amino acids. Trimming removed 1 base from V and 8 bases from J, with 14 bases in between. The clonotype comes from a woman aged 45 to 65 who had recovered from COVID-19. The sequencing sample was made of PBMCs or T cells enriched from blood (not recorded which). The chain is built from TRBV2 and TRBJ1-2; possible D gene TRBD1, 5 bases. CDR3 sequence reads: CASSEGEEWGGYTF. The CDR3 DNA follows: TGTGCCAGCAGTGAAGGGGAGGAATGGGGCGGCTACACCTTC. The full variable domain, with the rest looked up from reference TRBV2 and TRBJ1-2, is EPEVTQTPSHQVTQMGQEVILRCVPISNHLYFYWYRQILGQKVEFLVSFYNNEISEKSEIFDDQFSVERPDGSNFTLKIRSTKLEDSAMYFCASSEGEEWGGYTFGSGTRLTVV.